This T cell receptor beta chain was observed in a study of blood T cell repertoires in COVID-19. On the study more broadly: Acute and convalescent COVID-19 samples came from the United States, Italy and Spain. PBMCs, B-cell-depleted T cells, or T cells provided the cDNA or gDNA that made up the material.

Remarks on this clone: This sample includes further DNA sequences coding for the same CDR3.

Germline V gives CDR1 SGHTA, CDR2 FQGTGA. J was trimmed by 4 bases and V by 5 bases; bases with no gene match: 3. The CDR3 covers 13 residues. In the original workflow: Amplification of reference gene primers provided the estimated nucleated cell counts. Clones were sequenced by immunoSEQ multiplex PCR, and TCRdb holds only the in-frame ones, with some missing. From that table come the V and J calls and clone size; the DNA was used to work out D and trimming. This repertoire shows 200,000 or so clones, 65% to 85% found once; its top ten account for 15% to 20%. Material: peripheral blood. This sequence originates from a man aged 60-69 years with active or convalescent COVID-19. This chain uses TRBV7-3 with TRBJ2-5; 8 bases line up with TRBD1. The CDR3 loop reads CASSPGGPETQYF. The CDR3 nucleotides are TGTGCCAGCAGCCCAGGGGGCCCAGAGACCCAGTACTTC.